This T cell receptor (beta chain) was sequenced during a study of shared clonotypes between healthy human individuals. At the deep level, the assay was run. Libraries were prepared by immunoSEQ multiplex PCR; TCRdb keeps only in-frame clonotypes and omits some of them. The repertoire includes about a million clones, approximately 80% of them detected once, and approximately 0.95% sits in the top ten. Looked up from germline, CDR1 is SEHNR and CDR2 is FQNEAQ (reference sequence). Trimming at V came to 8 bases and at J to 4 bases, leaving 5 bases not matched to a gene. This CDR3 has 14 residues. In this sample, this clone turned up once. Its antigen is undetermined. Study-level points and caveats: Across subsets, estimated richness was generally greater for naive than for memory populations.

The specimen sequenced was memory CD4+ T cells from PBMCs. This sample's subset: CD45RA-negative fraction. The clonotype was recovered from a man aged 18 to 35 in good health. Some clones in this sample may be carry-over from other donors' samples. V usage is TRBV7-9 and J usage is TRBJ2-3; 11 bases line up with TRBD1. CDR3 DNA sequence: TGTGCCAGCCGAAGGGACAGGGGGGCAGATACGCAGTATTTT. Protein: CASRRDRGADTQYF.